This T cell receptor beta chain was profiled in a study of shared clonotypes between healthy human individuals. Profiled with immunoSEQ multiplex PCR; TCRdb holds only in-frame clones, not every one. In the table there are 600,000 to 750,000 clones, roughly 72% of which are singletons. V was cut by 0 bases and J by 5 bases, with 11 bases left in between. Looked up from germline, CDR1 is GTSNPN and CDR2 is SVGIG (reference sequence). The CDR3 consists of 13 residues. The sequence was obtained from a woman aged 25 to 39 in good health. Material for sequencing was memory CD4+ T cells sorted from blood. Subset described: CD45RA-negative fraction. The chain couples TRBV30 to TRBJ2-7; D is undetermined. CDR3 region: CAWSVRSPDEQYF. The CDR3, as DNA: TGTGCCTGGAGTGTACGGTCGCCGGACGAGCAGTACTTC.